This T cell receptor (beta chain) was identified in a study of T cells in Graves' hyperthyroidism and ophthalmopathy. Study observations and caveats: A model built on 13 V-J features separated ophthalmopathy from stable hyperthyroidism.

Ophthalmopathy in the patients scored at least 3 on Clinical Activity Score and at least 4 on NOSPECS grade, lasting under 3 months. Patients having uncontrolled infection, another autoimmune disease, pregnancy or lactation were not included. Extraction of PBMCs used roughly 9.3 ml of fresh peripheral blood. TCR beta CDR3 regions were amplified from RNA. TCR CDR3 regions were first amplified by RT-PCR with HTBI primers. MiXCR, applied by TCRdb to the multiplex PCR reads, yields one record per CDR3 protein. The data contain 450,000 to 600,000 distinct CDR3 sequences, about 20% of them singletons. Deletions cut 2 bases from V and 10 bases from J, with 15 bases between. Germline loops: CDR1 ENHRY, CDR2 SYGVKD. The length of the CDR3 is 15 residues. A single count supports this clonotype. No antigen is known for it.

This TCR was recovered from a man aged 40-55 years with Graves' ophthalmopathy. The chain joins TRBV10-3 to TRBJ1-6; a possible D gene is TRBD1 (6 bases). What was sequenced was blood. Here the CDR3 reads CAISERGGWESPLHF. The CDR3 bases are TGTGCCATCAGTGAGCGGGGGGGCTGGGAATCACCCCTCCACTTT.